A single sample is the source of the 29 T cell receptor beta chains below, sequenced in a study of blood T cell repertoires in COVID-19. Assay used: immunoSEQ multiplex PCR; TCRdb lists only in-frame clones, some missing. The table lists about 140,000 clones, around 89% of them singletons, with about 10% in the top ten. Specimen: peripheral blood. These receptors all stem from a woman of 80 years or more with acute or convalescent COVID-19.

This chain connects TRBV6-5 to TRBJ1-1, with D perhaps matching TRBD1 (6 bases). The germline V gene has CDR1 MNHEY and CDR2 SVGAGI. V shed 0 bases and J shed 5 bases, with 16 bases lying between them. The CDR3 sequence is 16 residues long. CDR3 nucleotide sequence: TGTGCCAGCAGTTACTCGAGGGCAGGGGCGGGTACTGAAGCTTTCTTT. It encodes CASSYSRAGAGTEAFF.

The rearrangement links TRBV2 to TRBJ2-3; 9 bases align to TRBD1. CDR1 SNHLY and CDR2 FYNNEI come from the germline V gene. The CDR3 totals 15 residues. After removal of 7 bases from V and 0 bases from J, the junction contained 5 bases not matched to a gene. For the CDR3, the DNA is TGTGCCAGCAACCTACAGGGGGCGAGCACAGATACGCAGTATTTT. It is translated as CASNLQGASTDTQYF.

The V and J genes are TRBV18 and TRBJ1-4; D gene ambiguous. Trimming stripped 3 bases from V and 4 bases from J, with 18 bases between. Germline V CDR1 and CDR2: KGHSH, LQKENI. The CDR3 has 17 residues. Here the CDR3 DNA reads TGTGCCAGCTCACCGTACTACGAGGCTTCTGGTAATGAAAAACTGTTTTTT. Protein product: CASSPYYEASGNEKLFF.

The genes are TRBV5-1 and TRBJ1-3; possible D gene TRBD1, 6 bases. This CDR3 region has 13 residues. Deletions cut 2 bases from V and 4 bases from J, with 7 bases between. Germline loops: CDR1 SGHRS, CDR2 YFSETQ. The CDR3 loop is CASSFGQGNTIYF. CDR3 bases: TGCGCCAGCAGCTTCGGACAGGGAAACACCATATATTTT.

The chain carries TRBV9 and TRBJ1-2; D not resolved. V was shortened by 3 bases and J by 8 bases, with 17 bases between the two germline ends. Germline-derived CDR1 and CDR2 are SGDLS and YYNGEE. The CDR3 consists of 14 residues. As DNA, the CDR3 is TGTGCCAGCAGCGCCGACACCCTTAGTCCCGGCTACACCTTC. As protein: CASSADTLSPGYTF. The complete variable domain, with remaining parts taken from reference TRBV9 and TRBJ1-2, reads DSGVTQTPKHLITATGQRVTLRCSPRSGDLSVYWYQQSLDQGLQFLIQYYNGEERAKGNILERFSAQQFPDLHSELNLSSLELGDSALYFCASSADTLSPGYTFGSGTRLTVV.

The rearrangement links TRBV10-1 to TRBJ1-1; no definite D call. The germline gives CDR1 WNHNN, CDR2 SYGVQD (reference sequence). Trimming took off 0 bases at V and 1 base at J, with 6 bases between the two ends. The CDR3 covers 14 residues. CDR3 protein: CASSESERNTEAFF. The CDR3 bases are TGCGCCAGCAGTGAGTCGGAGAGGAACACTGAAGCTTTCTTT.

This clone is a singleton in its sample. The chain recombines TRBV9 with TRBJ1-1; 9 bases fit TRBD1. J gave up 4 bases and V 4 bases, and 5 bases lay outside the gene matches. Germline CDR1 SGDLS, CDR2 YYNGEE. The CDR3 contains 14 residues. The CDR3 nucleotides are TGTGCCAGCAGCACCCGGACAGGGGCCACTGAAGCTTTCTTT. This codes for CASSTRTGATEAFF.

The V call is TRBV7-2, the J call TRBJ1-2; D is unresolved. The CDR3 covers 15 residues. The germline gives CDR1 SGHTA, CDR2 FQGNSA. V was clipped by 2 bases and J by 1 base, with 11 bases between them. CDR3: CASSLSGGRNYGYTF. The DNA for the CDR3 is TGTGCCAGCAGCTTATCAGGTGGTCGTAACTATGGCTACACCTTC.

V gene TRBV7-3 combines with J gene TRBJ2-1; a weak D match, TRBD2 (7 bases). V lost 3 bases and J 3 bases, leaving 12 bases between the germline ends. The CDR3 totals 15 residues. Germline loops: CDR1 SGHTA, CDR2 FQGTGA. Here the CDR3 DNA reads TGTGCCAGCAGCTTTAGTAGGGGGGGCTACAATGAGCAGTTCTTC. It translates to CASSFSRGGYNEQFF.

The J gene is TRBJ1-5, the V gene TRBV7-2, with D unclear. Trimming removed 2 bases at V and 0 bases at J, with 8 bases between. The CDR3 is 15 residues long. Per germline, CDR1 SGHTA and CDR2 FQGNSA. The CDR3 nucleotides are TGTGCCAGCAGCTTACGAGTAAATAGCAATCAGCCCCAGCATTTT. Translating gives CASSLRVNSNQPQHF.

The chain has TRBV7-3 and TRBJ1-1; 7 nucleotides agree with TRBD1. V gave up 5 bases and J gave up 4 bases; unmatched junction bases: 4. In germline, CDR1 is SGHTA, CDR2 FQGTGA. The CDR3 runs to 13 residues. CDR3 amino acids: CASSDRVGTEAFF. For the CDR3, the DNA is TGTGCCAGCAGCGACAGGGTAGGCACTGAAGCTTTCTTT. Full variable domain (remainder filled in from reference TRBV7-3 and TRBJ1-1): GAGVSQTPSNKVTEKGKYVELRCDPISGHTALYWYRQSLGQGPEFLIYFQGTGAADDSGLPNDRFFAVRPEGSVSTLKIQRTERGDSAVYLCASSDRVGTEAFFGQGTRLTVV.

This chain links TRBV2 with TRBJ2-7; 14 nucleotides line up with TRBD2. With 7 bases clipped from V and 6 bases from J, the junction kept 8 bases outside the gene matches. The length of the CDR3 is 15 residues. CDR1 SNHLY and CDR2 FYNNEI come from the germline V gene. Written as DNA, the CDR3 is TGTGCCAGCACTTCGCCGGGACTAGCGGGGGCCGAGCAGTACTTC. Translating gives CASTSPGLAGAEQYF.

The chain combines TRBV11-2 with TRBJ2-7, with 7 bases matching TRBD1. In germline, CDR1 is SGHAT, CDR2 FQNNGV. This CDR3 region has 15 residues. V was pared by 2 bases and J by 0 bases, with 4 bases of the junction left unmatched. CDR3 coding DNA: TGTGCCAGCAGCTTACCGGGACAGAACTCCTACGAGCAGTACTTC. This sequence encodes CASSLPGQNSYEQYF.

V is TRBV4-3 and J is TRBJ1-1, with D perhaps TRBD1 (5 bases). V lost 1 base and J lost 1, with 13 bases in between. The CDR3 sequence is 16 residues long. From germline, CDR1 is LGHNA and CDR2 YSLEER. This CDR3 is CASSQGPGSGNTEAFF. As DNA, the CDR3 is TGCGCCAGCAGCCAAGGCCCAGGGTCTGGGAACACTGAAGCTTTCTTT.

V usage is TRBV19 and J usage is TRBJ2-7, with TRBD1 matching over 10 bases. After removal of 3 bases from V and 5 bases from J, the junction contained 7 bases not matched to a gene. Germline-derived CDR1 and CDR2 are LNHDA and SQIVND (reference sequence). This CDR3 comprises 15 residues. The CDR3, as DNA: TGTGCCAGTAGTATTTTAGGGACAGGGGTGAACGAGCAGTACTTC. Translated: CASSILGTGVNEQYF.

The genes are TRBV6-5 and TRBJ2-1; D is perhaps TRBD2 (5 bases). The V gene's germline CDR1 is MNHEY and CDR2 SVGAGI. Trimming left V 6 bases short and J 4 bases short, with 10 bases between. This CDR3 is built from 13 residues. The DNA of the CDR3 is TGTGCCAGCAGCGGACTCCGGTACAATGAGCAGTTCTTC. It codes for CASSGLRYNEQFF.

The chain employs TRBV7-6 and TRBJ1-1; D is undetermined. V lost 1 base, J lost 0 bases, and 9 bases lay in between. This CDR3 region has 15 residues. Germline V lookup: CDR1 SGHVS, CDR2 FNYEAQ. CDR3 in amino acids: CASSLVSGMNTEAFF. Written as DNA, the CDR3 is TGTGCCAGCAGCTTAGTTTCCGGGATGAACACTGAAGCTTTCTTT.

CDR3 amino acids: CASSYGTANQPQHF. The CDR3 nucleotides read TGTGCCAGTAGTTACGGGACAGCGAATCAGCCCCAGCATTTT. This sequence joins TRBV19 and TRBJ1-5, with 7 positions matching TRBD1. Trimming cost V 5 bases and J 4 bases; bases outside gene matches: 5. Germline lookup yields CDR1 LNHDA and CDR2 SQIVND (reference sequence). This CDR3 has 14 residues.

The rearrangement joins TRBV29-1 to TRBJ2-7; weak D call: TRBD2 (5 bases). Germline CDR1 SQVTM, CDR2 ANQGSEA. Trimming took 5 bases from V and 5 from J, leaving 13 bases between them. The CDR3 consists of 12 residues. Written as DNA, the CDR3 is TGCAGCGTTTCCTGGGCCGGGGACGAGCAGTACTTC. Encoded protein: CSVSWAGDEQYF.

This clone showed up just once. This chain uses TRBV5-1 with TRBJ2-7; D remains ambiguous. The CDR3 consists of 12 residues. Trimming stripped 2 bases from V and 3 bases from J, with 6 bases between. CDR1 and CDR2 (germline): SGHRS, YFSETQ. The chain's CDR3 is CASSFSSYEQYF. The CDR3 DNA follows: TGCGCCAGCAGCTTCTCCAGCTACGAGCAGTACTTC.

V gene TRBV19 combines with J gene TRBJ1-3; TRBD1 agrees at 8 bases. Germline V lookup: CDR1 LNHDA, CDR2 SQIVND (reference sequence). V was clipped by 6 bases and J by 0 bases; unmatched bases: 10. This CDR3 has 17 residues. DNA for the CDR3: TGTGCCAGTAGGACGGGACAGGAGCCCCTCTCTGGAAACACCATATATTTT. Protein: CASRTGQEPLSGNTIYF.

The chain links TRBV12-5 to TRBJ2-1; TRBD1 aligns across 7 bases. The trim removed 3 bases at V and 4 bases at J, leaving 3 bases unmatched. The CDR3 is 14 residues long. The germline V gene encodes CDR1 LGHNT and CDR2 FRNRAP. The CDR3 nucleotides read TGTGCTAGTGGTTTCCAGACAGGGTACAATGAGCAGTTCTTC. Its translation: CASGFQTGYNEQFF.

The chain links TRBV7-9 to TRBJ2-3; D ambiguous. Trimming stripped 4 bases from V and 2 bases from J, with 7 bases between. This CDR3 region has 13 residues. Germline loops: CDR1 SEHNR, CDR2 FQNEAQ (reference sequence). Here the CDR3 DNA reads TGTGCCAGCAGCTCCCAATCCACAGATACGCAGTATTTT. Amino acid sequence: CASSSQSTDTQYF.

The V call is TRBV11-1, the J call TRBJ2-7, with a tentative D call TRBD1 (5 bases). The germline V gene encodes CDR1 SGHAT and CDR2 FQDESV (reference sequence). The CDR3 is made up of 17 amino acids. Trimming left V 0 bases short and J 3 bases short, with 18 bases between. The CDR3 is CASSLALLGQSSYEQYF. DNA for the CDR3: TGTGCCAGCAGCTTAGCGTTATTGGGGCAGTCCAGCTACGAGCAGTACTTC.

The rearrangement uses TRBV5-5 and TRBJ1-3, with TRBD1 matching 9 bases. V lost 3 bases, J lost 2 bases, and 6 bases stayed unmatched. CDR3 length: 16 residues. Germline lookup yields CDR1 SGHKS and CDR2 YYEKEE (reference sequence). CDR3 sequence (DNA): TGTGCCAGCAGCTCCGGGACAGGGTTCGCTGGAAACACCATATATTTT. The encoded protein is CASSSGTGFAGNTIYF.

This chain links TRBV5-4 with TRBJ2-1; 8 bases align to TRBD2. The junction had 14 bases not matched to a gene; V was cut back by 10 bases and J by 8 bases. Germline V CDR1 and CDR2: SGHNT, YYREEE (reference sequence). There are 14 residues in the CDR3. CDR3 sequence (DNA): TGTGCCGTACGGGGGGGGACTCTATCCCATGAGCAGTTCTTC. Amino acids: CAVRGGTLSHEQFF.

The chain uses TRBV3-1 (or the pseudogene TRBV3-2) and TRBJ2-2; D unresolved. From germline, CDR1 is LGHDT and CDR2 YNNKEL (reference sequence). V gave up 4 bases and J gave up 4 bases, with 4 bases separating them. The CDR3 is 12 residues long. In nucleotides, the CDR3 is TGTGCCAGCAGCCCCGTCACCGGGGAGCTGTTTTTT. Amino acids: CASSPVTGELFF.

This clone was seen once. The chain is built from TRBV12-5 and TRBJ2-3, with a weak D call TRBD2 (7 bases). This CDR3 has 15 residues. The V and J ends lost 0 bases and 4 bases respectively, with 11 bases between them. From germline, CDR1 is LGHNT and CDR2 FRNRAP. CDR3 amino acids: CASGLVGGGPDTQYF. The CDR3, as DNA: TGTGCTAGTGGTTTGGTAGGGGGGGGTCCAGATACGCAGTATTTT.

This chain joins TRBV2 and TRBJ1-2, with D perhaps TRBD1 (6 bases). Germline CDR1 reads SNHLY; CDR2 reads FYNNEI. The CDR3 covers 13 residues. With 5 bases removed from V and 3 bases from J, the gap between germline ends came to 10 bases. The CDR3 reads CASSWGQDYGYTF. The DNA of the CDR3 is TGTGCCAGCAGTTGGGGGCAGGACTATGGCTACACCTTC.